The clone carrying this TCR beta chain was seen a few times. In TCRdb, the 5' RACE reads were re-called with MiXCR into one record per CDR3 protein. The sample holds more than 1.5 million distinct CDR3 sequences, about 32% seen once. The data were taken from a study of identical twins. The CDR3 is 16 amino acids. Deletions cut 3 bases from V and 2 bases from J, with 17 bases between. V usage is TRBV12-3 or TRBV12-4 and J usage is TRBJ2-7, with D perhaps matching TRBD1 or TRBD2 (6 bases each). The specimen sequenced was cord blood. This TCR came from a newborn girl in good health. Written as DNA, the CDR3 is TGTGCCAGCAGTTTTGGGGGGCTGGGGGCTACCTACGAGCAGTACTTC. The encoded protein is CASSFGGLGATYEQYF.